This T cell receptor (beta chain) was retrieved from a study of blood T cell repertoires in COVID-19. Cohort allocation depended upon clinical history that participants reported. Recovered status applied to Cohort 3 donors who had two consecutive negative PCRs. It also applied to those with clearance or with symptom resolution. This CDR3 is built from 14 residues. The germline CDR1 and CDR2 sequences are GTSNPN and SVGIG (reference sequence). After removal of 0 bases from V and 6 bases from J, the junction contained 5 bases not matched to a gene. In the original processing: Amplification of reference gene primers was used by the study to estimate nucleated cell counts. The repertoire was sequenced with immunoSEQ multiplex PCR; TCRdb's copy has only in-frame clones and lacks some. That table is the source of V, J and clone size, and D and trimming were worked out from the DNA. The sample lists approximately 290,000 clones, roughly 90% seen once, with approximately 1.2% in the top ten.

Sequencing used PBMCs or T cells enriched from blood (not recorded which). The chain joins TRBV30 to TRBJ1-5; TRBD1 matches at 7 bases. The clonotype comes from a woman aged 30 to 39 who had recovered from COVID-19. The CDR3 DNA reads as TGTGCCTGGAGTGTAAAAGGGGGCAGTCAGCCCCAGCATTTT. This encodes CAWSVKGGSQPQHF.